These T cell receptor beta chains were read from a single sample in a study of blood T cell repertoires in COVID-19. Sequenced by immunoSEQ multiplex PCR; TCRdb stores in-frame clones only, minus some. There are approximately 130,000 clones in the sample; around 88% occur only once, and about 2.5% lies in the top ten. Material: PBMCs or T cells enriched from blood (not recorded which). These receptors all come from a woman between 50 and 59 years old who had recovered from COVID-19. CDR3s include the opening cysteine and the closing phenylalanine or tryptophan. The order of the fields is V gene, D gene, J gene, clone size, CDR3 protein, CDR3 DNA. The D gene is left open where the match is weak. Some rows mark clone size as missing; the rest say once, few, many or name a class of expanded clone.

>TRBV27|-|TRBJ1-5|-
CASSLQGGYQPQHF
TGTGCCAGCAGTTTGCAGGGCGGCTATCAGCCCCAGCATTTT
>TRBV4-1|TRBD2|TRBJ2-3|-
CASSPPRGSGGVDTQYF
TGCGCCAGCAGCCCCCCAAGAGGTAGCGGGGGCGTTGATACGCAGTATTTT
>TRBV7-9|-|TRBJ2-7|-
CASSLDRTHVYEQYF
TGTGCCAGCAGCTTAGACCGGACACATGTCTACGAGCAGTACTTC
>TRBV24-1|TRBD2|TRBJ2-2|-
CATSDGYGGAYTGELFF
TGTGCCACCAGTGATGGATACGGGGGGGCGTACACCGGGGAGCTGTTTTTT
>TRBV5-6|TRBD1|TRBJ2-1|-
CASSLGFRGRNEQFF
TGTGCCAGCAGCTTGGGATTCAGGGGGCGGAATGAGCAGTTCTTC
>TRBV28|TRBD2|TRBJ2-5|-
CASSTIAGGYQETQYF
TGTGCCAGCAGTACTATAGCGGGGGGCTACCAAGAGACCCAGTACTTC
>TRBV6-4|-|TRBJ2-5|-
CASRTTGLETQYF
TGTGCCAGCAGAACTACAGGGTTGGAGACCCAGTACTTC
>TRBV7-2|TRBD2|TRBJ2-7|once
CASSWTSGVYEQYF
TGTGCCAGCAGCTGGACTAGCGGGGTCTACGAGCAGTACTTC
>TRBV19|-|TRBJ2-3|-
CASSIRGGGARTDTQYF
TGTGCCAGTAGTATAAGGGGAGGCGGGGCACGCACAGATACGCAGTATTTT
>TRBV19|TRBD1|TRBJ2-7|-
CASSRRGTGDVSTYEQYF
TGTGCCAGTAGCCGCCGTGGGACAGGGGACGTGTCGACCTACGAGCAGTACTTC
>TRBV19|TRBD1|TRBJ2-4|-
CASASGTEAKNIQYF
TGTGCCAGCGCCTCCGGGACAGAGGCCAAAAACATTCAGTACTTC
>TRBV10-1|-|TRBJ1-2|-
CASSAHLKSGGYTF
TGCGCCAGCAGTGCCCACCTGAAATCAGGCGGCTACACCTTC
>TRBV7-9|-|TRBJ2-7|-
CASSLAGSSYEQYF
TGTGCCAGCAGCCTGGCGGGGAGCTCCTACGAGCAGTACTTC
>TRBV5-1|TRBD2|TRBJ2-5|-
CASSLLASGAQETQYF
TGCGCCAGCAGCTTGTTGGCTAGCGGGGCTCAAGAGACCCAGTACTTC
>TRBV19|-|TRBJ2-5|-
CASSFRERETQYF
TGTGCCAGTAGTTTCCGGGAGCGCGAGACCCAGTACTTC
>TRBV3-1/TRBV3-2|-|TRBJ2-2|few
CASSQDPDAAYTGELFF
TGTGCCAGCAGCCAAGACCCCGATGCGGCGTACACCGGGGAGCTGTTTTTT
>TRBV5-5|TRBD2|TRBJ2-7|-
CASSLGGGESYEQYF
TGTGCCAGCAGCTTAGGCGGGGGGGAGTCCTACGAGCAGTACTTC
>TRBV3-1/TRBV3-2|TRBD1|TRBJ2-7|-
CASSQAPGQGHEQYF
TGTGCCAGCAGCCAAGCTCCGGGACAGGGCCACGAGCAGTACTTC
>TRBV5-1|TRBD1|TRBJ2-3|-
CASRTTGGRRTDTQYF
TGCGCCAGCCGAACTACAGGGGGGCGGCGGACAGATACGCAGTATTTT
>TRBV19|-|TRBJ2-3|-
CASTGGQRRGTDTQYF
TGTGCCAGTACCGGGGGACAGCGCAGGGGTACAGATACGCAGTATTTT
>TRBV3-1/TRBV3-2|-|TRBJ2-2|-
CASSHRAPNTGELFF
TGTGCCAGCAGCCACAGGGCCCCGAACACCGGGGAGCTGTTTTTT
>TRBV12-5|-|TRBJ1-1|-
CASGLVRGDLNTEAFF
TGTGCTAGTGGTTTGGTACGGGGGGACCTGAACACTGAAGCTTTCTTT
>TRBV5-1|-|TRBJ1-1|-
CASSHGKGAGRNTEAFF
TGCGCCAGCAGCCACGGGAAGGGAGCCGGTCGGAACACTGAAGCTTTCTTT
>TRBV19|-|TRBJ1-2|-
CASSASGRANYGYTF
TGTGCCAGTAGTGCAAGCGGGAGGGCTAACTATGGCTACACCTTC
>TRBV6-5|TRBD1|TRBJ2-7|-
CASSPRDSSSYEQYF
TGTGCCAGCAGCCCCCGGGACAGCAGCTCCTACGAGCAGTACTTC
>TRBV15|TRBD2|TRBJ2-2|-
CATSRDGPTSGGAFGELFF
TGTGCCACCAGCAGAGATGGGCCAACTAGCGGGGGGGCTTTCGGGGAGCTGTTTTTT
>TRBV29-1|TRBD1|TRBJ1-1|-
CSGDRDYGTEAFF
TGCAGCGGTGACAGGGACTACGGCACTGAAGCTTTCTTT
>TRBV25-1|TRBD1|TRBJ1-1|-
CASSPDRAATEAFF
TGTGCCAGCTCACCCGACAGGGCAGCGACTGAAGCTTTCTTT
>TRBV27|-|TRBJ1-1|-
CASSYYYPGLMNTEAFF
TGTGCCAGCAGTTATTATTACCCGGGACTCATGAACACTGAAGCTTTCTTT
>TRBV19|TRBD1|TRBJ2-3|-
CASSHRDRGTDTQYF
TGTGCCAGTAGCCACCGGGACAGGGGCACAGATACGCAGTATTTT
>TRBV7-6|TRBD1|TRBJ2-7|-
CASSLQQGASYEQYF
TGTGCCAGCAGCTTACAACAGGGGGCCTCCTACGAGCAGTACTTC
>TRBV7-2|TRBD1|TRBJ2-5|-
CASSSQGDSETQYF
TGTGCCAGCAGCTCACAGGGGGATAGTGAGACCCAGTACTTC
>TRBV27|TRBD1|TRBJ2-5|few
CASSLTGTGGVKTQYF
TGTGCCAGCAGTTTAACCGGGACAGGGGGCGTTAAGACCCAGTACTTC
>TRBV11-2|-|TRBJ2-7|once
CASSWELYEQYF
TGTGCCAGCAGCTGGGAGTTATACGAGCAGTACTTC
>TRBV10-3|TRBD1|TRBJ1-2|once
CAISEDGTGDSDGYTF
TGTGCCATCAGTGAGGATGGGACAGGGGACTCCGATGGCTACACCTTC
>TRBV7-8|TRBD1|TRBJ2-2|-
CASSRPGQGRRANTGELFF
TGTGCCAGCAGTCGACCGGGACAGGGGCGCCGGGCGAACACCGGGGAGCTGTTTTTT
>TRBV29-1|TRBD1|TRBJ1-1|-
CSVWTGGNTEAFF
TGCAGCGTTTGGACAGGGGGGAACACTGAAGCTTTCTTT
>TRBV10-3|-|TRBJ2-1|-
CASSLDSSYNEQFF
TGTGCCAGCTCACTCGATAGCTCCTACAATGAGCAGTTCTTC
>TRBV30|-|TRBJ1-3|-
CASRQSSGNTIYF
TGTGCCTCGCGACAGTCTTCTGGAAACACCATATATTTT
>TRBV21-1|-|TRBJ1-5|-
CASSTQAPVNRAQHF
TGTGCCAGCAGCACTCAAGCCCCCGTCAATCGAGCCCAGCATTTT